This passage covers 19 T cell receptor beta chains from one sample sequenced in a study of identical twins. TCRdb itself ran the 5' RACE reads through MiXCR, one entry per CDR3 protein. The table has hundreds of thousands of distinct CDR3 sequences, around 24% seen once. This same sample was also taken into another study, of yellow fever vaccine responses in identical twins.

Sequencing input: CD4+ T cells sorted from blood. The receptors shown here come from a young woman in good health.

This clonotype was counted only a few times. The chain joins TRBV4-2 to TRBJ1-1; no definite D call. V was pared by 6 bases and J by 1 base, with 6 bases between. CDR1 LGHNA and CDR2 YNFKEQ come from the germline V gene. The CDR3 contains 12 residues. CDR3 bases: TGTGCCAGCAGATGGGAGAACACTGAAGCTTTCTTT. Protein sequence: CASRWENTEAFF.

The table lists this clonotype with a count of one. V gene TRBV12-3 or TRBV12-4 combines with J gene TRBJ2-7; 9 positions match TRBD2. Unmatched junction bases numbered 6, after V lost 3 bases and J lost 9 bases. This CDR3 is built from 13 residues. CDR3 sequence reads: CASSFGGRGGQYF. The CDR3 coding sequence is TGTGCCAGCAGTTTCGGCGGGAGGGGCGGGCAGTACTTC.

The sample holds a few counts of this clonotype. CDR3 sequence: CASSSVRDIQYF. The CDR3, as DNA: TGTGCCAGCAGCTCGGTCAGGGACATTCAGTACTTC. V is TRBV7-8 and J is TRBJ2-4; tentative D call: TRBD1 (5 bases). Germline CDR1 and CDR2: SGHVS and FQNEAQ. Deletions cut 4 bases from V and 8 bases from J, with 9 bases between. The CDR3 covers 12 residues.

This clonotype was picked up a small number of times. The gene calls are TRBV29-1 and TRBJ2-5; D could derive from TRBD1 or TRBD2 (7 bases each). Germline V lookup: CDR1 SQVTM, CDR2 ANQGSEA. The CDR3 loop spans 14 amino acids. V lost 3 bases, J lost 5 bases, and 16 bases lay in between. The CDR3 is CSVDRGGASETQYF. Here the CDR3 DNA reads TGCAGCGTTGACAGGGGGGGGGCCTCGGAGACCCAGTACTTC. Supplemented by reference TRBV29-1 and TRBJ2-5, the full variable domain reads SAVISQKPSRDICQRGTSLTIQCQVDSQVTMMFWYRQQPGQSLTLIATANQGSEATYESGFVIDKFPISRPNLTFSTLTVSNMSPEDSSIYLCSVDRGGASETQYFGPGTRLLVL.

The chain links TRBV5-6 to TRBJ1-1; 9 nucleotides agree with TRBD1. CDR3 length equals 14 residues. CDR1 SGHDT and CDR2 YYEEEE come from the germline V gene. The junction had 7 bases not matched to a gene; V was cut back by 6 bases and J by 4 bases. The CDR3, as DNA: TGTGCCAGCATCAATACAGGGGGCTTCACTGAAGCTTTCTTT. Translated: CASINTGGFTEAFF.

The chain joins TRBV5-6 to TRBJ2-3; a weak D match, TRBD1 (5 bases). The CDR3 consists of 12 residues. CDR1 is SGHDT, CDR2 YYEEEE, per germline. Trimming stripped 9 bases from V and 2 bases from J, with 10 bases between. CDR3 in DNA: TGTGCCACAGGGTATTCCACAGATACGCAGTATTTT. Protein sequence: CATGYSTDTQYF.

There are a few counts of this clonotype. The CDR3 protein is CASGFLPSIGDGDISGANVLTF. The CDR3, as DNA: TGTGCTAGTGGCTTTTTGCCCTCAATTGGGGACGGAGACATCTCTGGGGCCAACGTCCTGACTTTC. The chain is built from TRBV12-5 and TRBJ2-6; D is possibly TRBD1 or TRBD2 (5 bases each). Trimming cost V 6 bases and J 0 bases, with 30 bases left between them. The CDR3 sequence is 22 residues long. Germline values: CDR1 LGHNT, CDR2 FRNRAP.

This clonotype was detected only a few times. The chain employs TRBV28 and TRBJ2-3, with 7 bases fitting TRBD2. Germline V gene data show CDR1 as MDHEN and CDR2 as SYDVKM. Trimming at V came to 3 bases and at J to 5 bases, leaving 5 bases not matched to a gene. This CDR3 region has 14 residues. The CDR3 DNA is TGTGCCAGCAGTTTGGTGGGGAGGGGAGATACGCAGTATTTT. This encodes CASSLVGRGDTQYF.

The chain employs TRBV12-3 or TRBV12-4 and TRBJ2-3; 9 positions match TRBD2. The CDR3 is 15 amino acids. The V gene end was trimmed by 6 bases and the J gene end by 3 bases; junction bases not matched to a gene: 7. Here the CDR3 reads CASRPSSGMTDTQYF. DNA of the CDR3: TGTGCCAGCAGACCTTCTAGCGGGATGACAGATACGCAGTATTTT.

This clonotype was recorded a few times. The chain is built from TRBV12-3 or TRBV12-4 and TRBJ1-4; a weak D match, TRBD1 (5 bases). V lost 6 bases, J lost 5 bases, and 16 bases lay in between. This CDR3 is built from 15 residues. CDR3 sequence (DNA): TGTGCCAGCAGCTTGGAGACGGGACGGAATGAAAAACTGTTTTTT. This encodes CASSLETGRNEKLFF.

This chain connects TRBV24-1 to TRBJ2-1; perhaps TRBD2 as D (5 bases). CDR1 KGHDR and CDR2 SFDVKD come from the germline V gene. Trimming removed 4 bases at V and 5 bases at J, with 14 bases between. The CDR3 spans 15 residues. Here the CDR3 DNA reads TGTGCCACCAGTGACCACCGGAGGCCGGACAATGAGCAGTTCTTC. Amino acids: CATSDHRRPDNEQFF.

This clonotype was observed many times. V is TRBV5-1 and J is TRBJ1-1; D is unresolved. The germline gives CDR1 SGHRS, CDR2 YFSETQ. The CDR3 spans 15 residues. V was clipped by 1 base and J by 1 base, with 11 bases between them. CDR3 in DNA: TGCGCCAGCAGCTTGTCGGGGAGGGCGAACACTGAAGCTTTCTTT. It is translated as CASSLSGRANTEAFF.

This rearrangement joins TRBV7-2 to TRBJ2-1; 8 bases map to TRBD2. This CDR3 region has 14 residues. The germline V gene encodes CDR1 SGHTA and CDR2 FQGNSA. V was pared by 5 bases and J by 5 bases, with 5 bases of the junction left unmatched. The DNA for the CDR3 is TGTGCCAGCAGCAATCGGGAGGGTAACAATGAGCAGTTCTTC. Translating it yields CASSNREGNNEQFF.

In its sample, this clonotype was seen many times. CDR3 nucleotides: TGTGCCAGCAGCCTAGGGGACAGACGCTCCGGGGAGCTGTTTTTT. This encodes CASSLGDRRSGELFF. This chain uses TRBV12-3 or TRBV12-4 with TRBJ2-2; 7 nucleotides match TRBD1. The CDR3 is 15 amino acids. J was trimmed by 6 bases and V by 6 bases; bases with no gene match: 10.

This clonotype was seen a few times. The V gene is TRBV2, the J gene TRBJ2-2; 7 bases align to TRBD1. The CDR3 extends over 15 amino acids. The V segment lost 10 bases and the J segment 2 bases; nucleotides outside the gene matches: 10. Germline lookup yields CDR1 SNHLY and CDR2 FYNNEI. The CDR3 DNA follows: TGTGCCACTTCGCCGGGACAGACAAACACCGGGGAGCTGTTTTTT. Encoded protein: CATSPGQTNTGELFF.

The V call is TRBV5-1, the J call TRBJ1-1; D gene uncertain. The CDR3 is made up of 15 amino acids. CDR1 and CDR2 (germline): SGHRS, YFSETQ. Trimming removed 4 bases from V and 1 base from J, with 14 bases in between. CDR3 in DNA: TGCGCCAGCAGCATCCGGACGGGAAGGAACACTGAAGCTTTCTTT. Encoded protein: CASSIRTGRNTEAFF.

The rearrangement joins TRBV3-1 to TRBJ1-2, with a possible D match to TRBD1 (5 bases). The V end lost 1 base, the J end lost 7 bases, and 7 bases lay between the germline ends. Germline loops: CDR1 LGHDT, CDR2 YNNKEL (reference sequence). This CDR3 has 12 residues. The CDR3 protein is CASSQAGFGYTF. The CDR3 coding sequence is TGTGCCAGCAGCCAAGCAGGGTTTGGCTACACCTTC.

CDR3 sequence reads: CASATGRSNQPQHF. CDR3 sequence (DNA): TGTGCCAGTGCCACCGGTAGGAGCAATCAGCCCCAGCATTTT. The rearrangement uses TRBV19 and TRBJ1-5; no firm D call. Germline V gives CDR1 LNHDA, CDR2 SQIVND (reference sequence). The CDR3 has 14 residues. V was cut by 8 bases and J by 1 base, with 12 bases left in between.

This clonotype was seen a handful of times. CDR3 region: CAMNVGGRTTGELFF. The CDR3 DNA is TGTGCCATGAACGTTGGGGGGAGAACCACCGGGGAGCTGTTTTTT. The V call is TRBV10-3, the J call TRBJ2-2, with D maybe TRBD2 (6 bases). CDR1 is ENHRY and CDR2 is SYGVKD in the germline V gene. This CDR3 comprises 15 residues. Trimming stripped 9 bases from V and 4 bases from J, with 18 bases between.